These T cell receptor beta chains were read from a single sample in a study of cytomegalovirus exposure and HLA in healthy donors. The protocol was immunoSEQ multiplex PCR, while the TCRdb copy is restricted to in-frame clones and leaves out a portion. Among approximately 120,000 clones, 75% to 85% were seen once, and the ten largest hold around 9.1%. What was sequenced was PBMCs. These receptors were collected from a woman in her forties or fifties in good health and CMV-seropositive. Both conserved end residues are part of each CDR3. A D gene is named only where the DNA matches it firmly. Size is stated for part of the rows, as once, few or many counts, or as a class when the clone is expanded.

-	TRBV6-5	-	TRBJ1-6	CASSYQGRASPLHF	TGTGCCAGCAGTTACCAGGGCAGGGCATCACCCCTCCACTTT
-	TRBV7-2	-	TRBJ2-4	CASSFQWAKNIQYF	TGTGCCAGCAGCTTTCAGTGGGCCAAAAACATTCAGTACTTC
TRBD2	TRBV2	few	TRBJ2-3	CASSAGGPTDTQYF	TGTGCCAGCAGCGCGGGAGGGCCTACAGATACGCAGTATTTT
-	TRBV7-9	-	TRBJ1-3	CASSLTGSGNTIYF	TGTGCCAGCAGCTTAACGGGGTCAGGAAACACCATATATTTT
TRBD2	TRBV7-2	-	TRBJ2-7	CASSLDKTSGVYEQYF	TGTGCCAGCAGCTTAGACAAGACTAGCGGGGTCTACGAGCAGTACTTC
-	TRBV6-5	-	TRBJ1-5	CASKPIQGSGQPQHF	TGTGCCAGCAAACCCATACAGGGTTCGGGTCAGCCCCAGCATTTT
TRBD2	TRBV7-9	-	TRBJ2-7	CASSLFYGTSGTYEQYF	TGTGCCAGCAGCTTATTTTACGGGACTAGCGGAACCTACGAGCAGTACTTC
TRBD1	TRBV7-9	-	TRBJ1-1	CASSPIGQAPSQAFF	TGTGCCAGCAGCCCCATCGGACAGGCTCCATCCCAAGCTTTCTTT
-	TRBV6-5	-	TRBJ1-6	CASSYFITGNSPLHF	TGTGCCAGCAGTTACTTTATCACGGGTAATTCACCCCTCCACTTT
TRBD2	TRBV5-6	-	TRBJ2-1	CASSSSTSGRTYNEQFF	TGTGCCAGCAGCTCCTCCACTAGCGGGAGGACCTACAATGAGCAGTTCTTC
TRBD1	TRBV5-1	-	TRBJ2-6	CASERGTGTSGANVLTF	TGCGCCAGCGAGCGCGGGACAGGGACTTCTGGGGCCAACGTCCTGACTTTC
TRBD2	TRBV27	-	TRBJ2-4	CASRSLSGVAKNIQYF	TGTGCCAGCAGGTCCCTTAGCGGGGTAGCCAAAAACATTCAGTACTTC
-	TRBV6-6	-	TRBJ2-7	CASKDRGDCEQYF	TGTGCCAGCAAGGATCGCGGCGACTGCGAGCAGTACTTC
TRBD1	TRBV5-6	-	TRBJ1-1	CASSWGTGGTEAFF	TGTGCCAGCAGCTGGGGGACAGGCGGCACTGAAGCTTTCTTT
TRBD2	TRBV6-1	-	TRBJ2-7	CANNERWPGLAGEVYEQYF	TGTGCCAACAATGAACGTTGGCCGGGACTAGCGGGAGAAGTGTACGAGCAGTACTTC
-	TRBV11-3	-	TRBJ1-2	CASSLWGRSDYGYTF	TGTGCCAGCAGCTTATGGGGCAGGTCGGACTATGGCTACACCTTC
-	TRBV4-2	-	TRBJ2-7	CASSQDSNSYEQYF	TGTGCCAGCAGCCAAGATTCGAACAGCTACGAGCAGTACTTC
TRBD2	TRBV5-4	-	TRBJ2-7	CASSPAIAGPSGYEQYF	TGTGCCAGCAGCCCGGCTATAGCGGGCCCCTCGGGCTACGAGCAGTACTTC
-	TRBV6-5	-	TRBJ1-2	CASSYETQVDGYTF	TGTGCCAGCAGTTACGAGACACAAGTTGATGGCTACACCTTC
-	TRBV30	-	TRBJ1-6	CAWSGGGPLHF	TGTGCCTGGAGTGGGGGCGGACCCCTCCACTTT
-	TRBV1	few	TRBJ1-1	CTSRPEDRGVTEAFF	TGCACCAGCAGACCTGAGGACAGGGGCGTCACTGAAGCTTTCTTT
-	TRBV27	-	TRBJ1-2	CASSSLATATYGYTF	TGTGCCAGCAGTTCGCTGGCGACAGCCACCTATGGCTACACCTTC
-	TRBV7-2	-	TRBJ1-2	CASSLSDTRNYGYTF	TGTGCCAGCAGCTTATCGGACACCCGTAACTATGGCTACACCTTC
TRBD2	TRBV10-3	-	TRBJ2-2	CAISEPGLAGNTGELFF	TGTGCCATCAGTGAGCCTGGACTAGCGGGAAACACCGGGGAGCTGTTTTTT
-	TRBV5-1	few	TRBJ1-1	CASSLRGGKGTEAFF	TGCGCCAGCAGCTTGAGGGGTGGAAAGGGTACTGAAGCTTTCTTT